One sample yielded the 14 T cell receptor beta chains listed below, sequenced in a study of prognosis after radiotherapy for stage I lung cancer. It was by two-round multiplex PCR that TCR beta CDR3 was amplified from genomic DNA. First-round PCR, the initial amplification, used primers specific to each TRBV and TRBJ gene. TCRdb re-analysed the multiplex PCR reads in MiXCR, keeping a single row per CDR3 protein. Here the sample spans fewer than 25,000 distinct CDR3 sequences, about 46% being singletons. The specimen comprised PBMCs, sampled before or after stereotactic body radiation therapy (not recorded which). Every receptor here comes from a donor over 45 with non-small cell lung cancer.

The chain links TRBV11-2 to TRBJ2-7; 11 nucleotides line up with TRBD2. J was trimmed by 10 bases and V by 0 bases; bases with no gene match: 8. Germline CDR1 reads SGHAT; CDR2 reads FQNNGV. This CDR3 spans 15 amino acids. Here the CDR3 DNA reads TGTGCCAGCAGCTTAGATTCCGGACTAGCGGGCACCCAGTACTTC. Translating gives CASSLDSGLAGTQYF.

For this clonotype: With a much larger clone just one base away, this may be a read error. The genes are TRBV7-3 and TRBJ1-1; D is uncertain. CDR1 is SGHTA, CDR2 FQGTGA, per germline. CDR3 length: 13 residues. This CDR3 is CAISPTMNTEAFF. The CDR3 region has the DNA TGTGCCATCAGCCCGACCATGAACACTGAAGCTTTCTTT. The full variable domain, with the rest looked up from reference TRBV7-3 and TRBJ1-1, is GAGVSQTPSNKVTEKGKYVELRCDPISGHTALYWYRQSLGQGPEFLIYFQGTGAADDSGLPNDRFFAVRPEGSVSTLKIQRTERGDSAVYLCAISPTMNTEAFFGQGTRLTVV.

The V gene is TRBV5-1, the J gene TRBJ2-2; 7 bases line up with TRBD2. J was trimmed by 9 bases and V by 1 base; bases with no gene match: 12. Germline loops: CDR1 SGHRS, CDR2 YFSETQ. This CDR3 is built from 16 residues. Written as DNA, the CDR3 is TGCGCCAGCAGCTTGCTGGCAGGGAGGGTAGTCTGGGAGCTGTTTTTT. This translates into CASSLLAGRVVWELFF.

This clonotype is medium-sized (0.01 to 0.1%) within its sample. The chain recombines TRBV28 with TRBJ1-6; 9 bases map to TRBD1. With 4 bases clipped from V and 5 bases from J, the junction kept 6 bases outside the gene matches. The CDR3 loop spans 16 amino acids. Germline V gene data show CDR1 as MDHEN and CDR2 as SYDVKM. CDR3 sequence (DNA): TGTGCCAGCAGTTCGTCGGGACAGGGTGATAATTCACCCCTCCACTTT. It is translated as CASSSSGQGDNSPLHF.

This clonotype was counted ten times or more. The rearrangement joins TRBV30 to TRBJ2-1; 13 bases are a match to TRBD2. Germline lookup yields CDR1 GTSNPN and CDR2 SVGIG (reference sequence). V gave up 7 bases and J gave up 4 bases; unmatched junction bases: 4. This CDR3 has 14 amino acids. CDR3 DNA: TGTGCCTTACGACTAGCGGGAGGATACAATGAGCAGTTCTTC. The encoded protein is CALRLAGGYNEQFF.

V is TRBV20-1 and J is TRBJ1-5; D call uncertain. The germline gives CDR1 DFQATT, CDR2 SNEGSKA (reference sequence). The CDR3 loop spans 16 amino acids. V gave up 4 bases and J gave up 4 bases, with 20 bases separating them. CDR3 nucleotides: TGCAGTGCTATATATATACGAGGAGGGATGAATCAGCCCCAGCATTTT. This gives the protein CSAIYIRGGMNQPQHF.

This clonotype is judged medium-sized. The chain joins TRBV20-1 to TRBJ2-1; 9 bases align to TRBD2. With 2 bases clipped from V and 1 base from J, the junction kept 6 bases outside the gene matches. From germline, CDR1 is DFQATT and CDR2 SNEGSKA (reference sequence). The CDR3 runs 16 residues. In DNA, the CDR3 is TGCAGTGCTAGAACACTAGCGGGTCTTTCCTACAATGAGCAGTTCTTC. Protein sequence: CSARTLAGLSYNEQFF.

In its sample, this clonotype was seen once. The chain employs TRBV3-1 and TRBJ2-2; 7 bases are shared with TRBD1. CDR1 and CDR2 (germline): LGHDT, YNNKEL (reference sequence). The CDR3 has 16 residues. The V segment lost 1 base and the J segment 2 bases; nucleotides outside the gene matches: 4. CDR3 protein: CASSQGTGLNTGELFF. The CDR3 nucleotides are TGTGCCAGCAGCCAAGGGACAGGACTTAACACCGGGGAGCTGTTTTTT.

The V call is TRBV2, the J call TRBJ2-5; no firm D call. CDR3 length equals 15 residues. Germline CDR1 SNHLY, CDR2 FYNNEI. Trimming pared 5 bases from V and 6 bases from J, leaving 19 bases between. CDR3 region: CASSTLGDSMKTQYF. CDR3 coding DNA: TGTGCCAGCAGTACGCTTGGGGATTCTATGAAGACCCAGTACTTC. The full variable domain, in which reference TRBV2 and TRBJ2-5 provide the parts outside the CDR3, is EPEVTQTPSHQVTQMGQEVILRCVPISNHLYFYWYRQILGQKVEFLVSFYNNEISEKSEIFDDQFSVERPDGSNFTLKIRSTKLEDSAMYFCASSTLGDSMKTQYFGPGTRLLVL.

As to this clonotype: This likely reflects a read error, since a far larger clone is one base away. This sequence joins TRBV6-5 and TRBJ2-7; 9 nucleotides line up with TRBD2. V trimming: 4 bases; J trimming: 3 bases; junction bases outside the gene matches: 22. The germline gives CDR1 MNHEY, CDR2 SVGAGI. The CDR3 extends over 20 amino acids. The CDR3 nucleotides are TGTGCCAGCAGTTGCCCTCTTAGCGGGAGAAATTCTACTCGTTTCTACGAGCAGTACTTC. Translating gives CASSCPLSGRNSTRFYEQYF.

This rearrangement joins TRBV7-7 to TRBJ2-1; unclear D gene. The CDR3 consists of 18 residues. V was trimmed by 0 bases and J by 1 base, leaving 16 bases between them. Germline-derived CDR1 and CDR2 are SSHAT and FNYEAQ (reference sequence). CDR3 coding DNA: TGTGCCAGCAGCTTAGCGTATGAGTGCGGAAGGTCCTACAATGAGCAGTTCTTC. Translated: CASSLAYECGRSYNEQFF.

The V gene is TRBV11-1, the J gene TRBJ2-3; D might be TRBD2 (6 bases). Per germline, CDR1 SGHAT and CDR2 FQDESV (reference sequence). The CDR3 extends over 16 amino acids. V gave up 5 bases and J gave up 0 bases, with 15 bases separating them. CDR3 region: CASSGLLASSTDTQYF. As DNA, the CDR3 is TGTGCCAGCAGCGGATTACTAGCCTCTAGCACAGATACGCAGTATTTT.

This clonotype was counted a single time. This sequence joins TRBV6-2 or TRBV6-3 and TRBJ2-2; TRBD2 is a possible D gene (6 bases). Deletions cut 0 bases from V and 4 bases from J, with 18 bases between. CDR3 length: 18 residues. The germline V gene has CDR1 MNHEY and CDR2 SVGEGT. DNA for the CDR3: TGTGCCAGCAGTTACTCGGTACTATCGGGAGTTCCCACCGGGGAGCTGTTTTTT. Its translation is CASSYSVLSGVPTGELFF.

The chain combines TRBV6-2 or TRBV6-3 with TRBJ1-5, with D unresolved. The CDR3 is 12 amino acids. V lost 7 bases and J 1 base, leaving 5 bases between the germline ends. Germline loops: CDR1 MNHEY, CDR2 SVGEGT. The CDR3 nucleotides read TGTGCCAGCAAAAACAGCAATCAGCCCCAGCATTTT. It yields the protein CASKNSNQPQHF.